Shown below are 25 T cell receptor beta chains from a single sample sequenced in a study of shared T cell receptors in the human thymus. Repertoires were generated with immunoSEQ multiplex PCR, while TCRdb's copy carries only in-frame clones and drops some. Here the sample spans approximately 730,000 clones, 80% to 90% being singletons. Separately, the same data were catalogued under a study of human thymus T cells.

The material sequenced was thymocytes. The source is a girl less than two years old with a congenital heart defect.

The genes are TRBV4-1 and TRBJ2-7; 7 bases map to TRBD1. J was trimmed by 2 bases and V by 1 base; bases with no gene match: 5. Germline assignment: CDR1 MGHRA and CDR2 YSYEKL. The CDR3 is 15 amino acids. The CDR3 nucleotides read TGCGCCAGCAGCCAAGGCCGGGACAGACCCTACGAGCAGTACTTC. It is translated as CASSQGRDRPYEQYF.

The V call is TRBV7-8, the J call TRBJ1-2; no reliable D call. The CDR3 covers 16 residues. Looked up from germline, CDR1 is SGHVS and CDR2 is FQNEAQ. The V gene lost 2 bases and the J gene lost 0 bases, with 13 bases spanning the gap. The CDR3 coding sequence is TGTGCCAGCAGCTTACTTTGGAGGCCTTCTAACTATGGCTACACCTTC. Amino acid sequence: CASSLLWRPSNYGYTF.

CDR3 in DNA: TGCGCCACCCGGGGGACAGGGGAAGATACGCAGTATTTT. Amino acids: CATRGTGEDTQYF. The rearrangement links TRBV10-1 to TRBJ2-3; 10 bases are shared with TRBD1. V lost 10 bases to trimming and J lost 5 bases; unmatched junction nucleotides: 6. The CDR3 length is 13 residues. Looked up from germline, CDR1 is WNHNN and CDR2 is SYGVQD (reference sequence).

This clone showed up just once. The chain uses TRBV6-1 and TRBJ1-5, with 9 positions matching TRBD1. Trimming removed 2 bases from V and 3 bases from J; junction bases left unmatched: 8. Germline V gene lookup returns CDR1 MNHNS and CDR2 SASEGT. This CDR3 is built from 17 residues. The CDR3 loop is CASSEIRDRALNQPQHF. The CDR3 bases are TGTGCCAGCAGTGAAATCCGGGACAGGGCCCTCAATCAGCCCCAGCATTTT.

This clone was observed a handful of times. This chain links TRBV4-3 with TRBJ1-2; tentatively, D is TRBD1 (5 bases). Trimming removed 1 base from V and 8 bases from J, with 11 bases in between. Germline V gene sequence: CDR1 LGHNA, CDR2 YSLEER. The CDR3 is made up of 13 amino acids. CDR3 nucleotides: TGCGCCAGCAGCCAAGCGGGCAGGGTAGGCTACACCTTC. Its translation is CASSQAGRVGYTF.

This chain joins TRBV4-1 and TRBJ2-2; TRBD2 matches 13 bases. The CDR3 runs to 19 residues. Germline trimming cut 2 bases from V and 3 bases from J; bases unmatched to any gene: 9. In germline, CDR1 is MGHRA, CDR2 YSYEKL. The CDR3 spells CASSQILTSGGGYTGELFF. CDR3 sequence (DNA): TGCGCCAGCAGCCAAATACTCACTAGCGGGGGGGGTTACACCGGGGAGCTGTTTTTT.

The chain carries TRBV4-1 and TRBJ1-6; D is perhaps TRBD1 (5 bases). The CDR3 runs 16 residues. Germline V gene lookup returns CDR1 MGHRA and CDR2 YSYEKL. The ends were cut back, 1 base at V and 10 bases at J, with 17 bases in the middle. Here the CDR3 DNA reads TGCGCCAGCAGCCAAGTCCAGGGTTGGTCTGCATCACCCCTCCACTTT. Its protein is CASSQVQGWSASPLHF.

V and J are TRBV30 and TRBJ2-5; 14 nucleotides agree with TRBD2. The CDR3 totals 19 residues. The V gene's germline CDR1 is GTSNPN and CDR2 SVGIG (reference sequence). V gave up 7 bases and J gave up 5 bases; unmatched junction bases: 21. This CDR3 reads CALGTSGGSTSGIVETQYF. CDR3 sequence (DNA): TGTGCCTTAGGGACTAGCGGGGGCTCGACGTCTGGTATTGTGGAGACCCAGTACTTC. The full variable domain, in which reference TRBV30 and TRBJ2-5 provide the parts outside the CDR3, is SQTIHQWPATLVQPVGSPLSLECTVEGTSNPNLYWYRQAAGRGLQLLFYSVGIGQISSEVPQNLSASRPQDRQFILSSKKLLLSDSGFYLCALGTSGGSTSGIVETQYFGPGTRLLVL.

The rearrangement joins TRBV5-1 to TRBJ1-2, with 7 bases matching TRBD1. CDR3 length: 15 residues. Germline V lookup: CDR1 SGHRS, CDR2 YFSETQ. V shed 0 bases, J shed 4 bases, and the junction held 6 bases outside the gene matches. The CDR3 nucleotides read TGCGCCAGCAGCTTGGATGGGACAGTGATCTATGGCTACACCTTC. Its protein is CASSLDGTVIYGYTF.

CDR3 nucleotide sequence: TGTGCCAGCGGTGGGACTACGTCTCAAGAGACCCAGTACTTC. Encoded protein: CASGGTTSQETQYF. The chain employs TRBV6-5 and TRBJ2-5, with 7 bases aligning to TRBD2. The CDR3 covers 14 residues. Trimming removed 8 bases from V and 2 bases from J; junction bases left unmatched: 8. Germline V gene sequence: CDR1 MNHEY, CDR2 SVGAGI.

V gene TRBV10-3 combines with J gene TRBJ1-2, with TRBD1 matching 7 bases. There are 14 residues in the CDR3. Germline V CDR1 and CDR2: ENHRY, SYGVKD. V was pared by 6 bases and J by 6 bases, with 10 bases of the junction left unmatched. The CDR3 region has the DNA TGTGCCATCAGCGCCGGGACAGAGATAAATGGCTACACCTTC. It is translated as CAISAGTEINGYTF.

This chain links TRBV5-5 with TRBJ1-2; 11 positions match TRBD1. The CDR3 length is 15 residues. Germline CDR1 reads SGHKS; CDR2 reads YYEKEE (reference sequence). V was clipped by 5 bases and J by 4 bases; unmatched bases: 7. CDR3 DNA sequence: TGTGCCAGCAGTTCCAGGACAGGGGGCTCCTATGGCTACACCTTC. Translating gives CASSSRTGGSYGYTF.

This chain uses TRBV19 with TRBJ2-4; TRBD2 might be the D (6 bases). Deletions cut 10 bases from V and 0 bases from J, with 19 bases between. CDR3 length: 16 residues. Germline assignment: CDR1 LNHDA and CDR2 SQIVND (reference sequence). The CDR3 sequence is CATAGGGALAKNIQYF. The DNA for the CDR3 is TGTGCCACCGCCGGAGGAGGGGCTCTAGCCAAAAACATTCAGTACTTC.

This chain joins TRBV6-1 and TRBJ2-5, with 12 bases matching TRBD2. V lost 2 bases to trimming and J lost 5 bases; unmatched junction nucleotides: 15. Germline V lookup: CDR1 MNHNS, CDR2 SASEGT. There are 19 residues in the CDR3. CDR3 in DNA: TGTGCCAGCAGTGAAAGGCTAGCGGGGGGGTGTTTGTGTAGCGAGACCCAGTACTTC. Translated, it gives CASSERLAGGCLCSETQYF.

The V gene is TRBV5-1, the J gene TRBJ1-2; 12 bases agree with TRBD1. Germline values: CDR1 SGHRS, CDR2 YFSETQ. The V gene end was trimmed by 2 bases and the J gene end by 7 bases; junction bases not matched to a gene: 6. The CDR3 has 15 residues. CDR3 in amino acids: CASSLPGQGAGGYTF. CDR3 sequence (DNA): TGCGCCAGCAGCTTACCGGGACAGGGGGCGGGTGGCTACACCTTC.

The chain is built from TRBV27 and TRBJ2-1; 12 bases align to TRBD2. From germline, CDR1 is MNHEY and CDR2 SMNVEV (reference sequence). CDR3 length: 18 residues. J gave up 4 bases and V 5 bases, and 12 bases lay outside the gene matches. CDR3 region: CASSLPGPGTSGYNEQFF. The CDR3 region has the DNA TGTGCCAGCAGTCTACCAGGGCCCGGGACTAGCGGGTACAATGAGCAGTTCTTC.

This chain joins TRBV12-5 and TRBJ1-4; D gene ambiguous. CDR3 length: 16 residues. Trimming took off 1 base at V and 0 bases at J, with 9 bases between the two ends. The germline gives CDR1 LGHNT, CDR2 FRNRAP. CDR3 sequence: CASGLADQATNEKLFF. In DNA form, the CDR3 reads TGTGCTAGTGGTTTGGCAGATCAGGCAACTAATGAAAAACTGTTTTTT. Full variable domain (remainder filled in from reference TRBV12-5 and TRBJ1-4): DARVTQTPRHKVTEMGQEVTMRCQPILGHNTVFWYRQTMMQGLELLAYFRNRAPLDDSGMPKDRFSAEMPDATLATLKIQPSEPRDSAVYFCASGLADQATNEKLFFGSGTQLSVL.

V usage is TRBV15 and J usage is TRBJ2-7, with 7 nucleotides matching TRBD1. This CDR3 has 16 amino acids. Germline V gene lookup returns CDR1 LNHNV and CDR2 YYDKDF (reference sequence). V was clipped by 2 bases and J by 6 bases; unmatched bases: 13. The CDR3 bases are TGTGCCACCAGCAGACGCATTAGGGACAGTTTAGCCGAGCAGTACTTC. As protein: CATSRRIRDSLAEQYF. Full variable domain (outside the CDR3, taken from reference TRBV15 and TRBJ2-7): DAMVIQNPRYQVTQFGKPVTLSCSQTLNHNVMYWYQQKSSQAPKLLFHYYDKDFNNEADTPDNFQSRRPNTSFCFLDIRSPGLGDTAMYLCATSRRIRDSLAEQYFGPGTRLTVT.

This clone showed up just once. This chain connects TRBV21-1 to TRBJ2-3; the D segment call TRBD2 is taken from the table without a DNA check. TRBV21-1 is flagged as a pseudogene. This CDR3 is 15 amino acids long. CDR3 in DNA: TGTGCCAGCACCGGGGGAACAGTGAGCACAGATACGCAGTATTTT. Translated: CASTGGTVSTDTQYF.

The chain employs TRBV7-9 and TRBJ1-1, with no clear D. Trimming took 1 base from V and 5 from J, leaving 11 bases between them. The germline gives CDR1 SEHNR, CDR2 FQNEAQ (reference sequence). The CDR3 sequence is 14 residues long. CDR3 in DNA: TGTGCCAGCAGCTTAGTTGAGGGTAGGACTGAAGCTTTCTTT. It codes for CASSLVEGRTEAFF.

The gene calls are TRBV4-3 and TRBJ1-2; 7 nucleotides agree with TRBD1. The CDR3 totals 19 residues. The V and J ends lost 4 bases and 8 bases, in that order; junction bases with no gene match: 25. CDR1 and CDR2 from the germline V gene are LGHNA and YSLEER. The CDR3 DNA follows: TGCGCCAGCAGCCCCCACCCCGGGTCCAGACAGGGCAGCGCTCGGGGCTACACCTTC. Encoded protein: CASSPHPGSRQGSARGYTF.

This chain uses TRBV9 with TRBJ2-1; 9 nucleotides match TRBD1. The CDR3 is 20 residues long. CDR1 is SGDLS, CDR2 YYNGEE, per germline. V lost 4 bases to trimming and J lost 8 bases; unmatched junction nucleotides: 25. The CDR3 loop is CASSLGGRTGAAPFRDEQFF. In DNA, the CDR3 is TGTGCCAGCAGCCTCGGGGGGCGGACAGGGGCCGCCCCTTTTAGGGATGAGCAGTTCTTC.

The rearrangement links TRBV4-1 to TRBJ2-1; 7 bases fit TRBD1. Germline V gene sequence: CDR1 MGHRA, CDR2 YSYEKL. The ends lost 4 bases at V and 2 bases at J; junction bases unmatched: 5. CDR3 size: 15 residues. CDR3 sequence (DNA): TGCGCCAGCAGCCGAGGACAGGTTCCCTACAATGAGCAGTTCTTC. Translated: CASSRGQVPYNEQFF.

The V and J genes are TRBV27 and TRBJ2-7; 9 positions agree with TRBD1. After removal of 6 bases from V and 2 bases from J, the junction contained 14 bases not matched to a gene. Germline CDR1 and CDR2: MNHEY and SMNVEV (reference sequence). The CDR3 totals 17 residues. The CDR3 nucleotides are TGTGCCAGCAGAAAAACTCCCCGGGGACAGGGCACCTACGAGCAGTACTTC. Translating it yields CASRKTPRGQGTYEQYF.

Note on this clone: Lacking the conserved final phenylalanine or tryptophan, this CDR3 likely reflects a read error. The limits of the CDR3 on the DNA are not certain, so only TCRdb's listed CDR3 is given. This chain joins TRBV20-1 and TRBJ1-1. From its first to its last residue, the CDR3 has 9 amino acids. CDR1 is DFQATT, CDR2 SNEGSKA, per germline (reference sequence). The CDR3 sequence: CSASKKTKA.